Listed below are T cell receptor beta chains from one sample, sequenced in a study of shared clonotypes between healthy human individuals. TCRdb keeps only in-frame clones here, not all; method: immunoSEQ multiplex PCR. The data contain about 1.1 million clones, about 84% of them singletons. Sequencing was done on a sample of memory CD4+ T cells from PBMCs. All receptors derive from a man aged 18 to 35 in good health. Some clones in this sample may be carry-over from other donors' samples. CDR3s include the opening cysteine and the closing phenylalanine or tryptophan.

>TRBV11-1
CASSLARGGPSYNEQFF
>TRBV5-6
CASSRLVVPGYTF
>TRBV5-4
CASSPPGQGATDTQYF
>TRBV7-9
CASSFWTGTEAFF
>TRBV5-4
CASSLTRFSSGANVLTF
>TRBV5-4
CASRSRGGYTEAFF
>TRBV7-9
CASSKWGAESTDTQYF
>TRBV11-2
CASSLSTGGMSYTF
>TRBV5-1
CASSLVQGPYEQYF
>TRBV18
CASSQGQGAREQYF
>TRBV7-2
CASSIRDRSYTF
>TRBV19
CASSARLAGDLDTQYF
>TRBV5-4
CASSPHSGSANEQFF
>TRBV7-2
CASRKGAANEKLFF
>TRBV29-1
CSVTGGSYGYTF
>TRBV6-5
CASSGQGHYNYGYTF
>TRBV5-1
CASSSPGQGVQETQYF
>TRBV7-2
CASSFDRGLNIQYF
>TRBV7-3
CASSRRNTEAFF
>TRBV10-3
CAISDQGAKPYQETQYF
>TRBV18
CASSTGTSVHYEQYF
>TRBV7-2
CASSSLGSGANVLTF
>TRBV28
CASSLQGEKLFF
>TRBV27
CASSLQGGYEQYF
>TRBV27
CASSLFQGFETQYF
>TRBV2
CASRGQGNSGNTIYF
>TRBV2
CASSVTSGAYEQYF
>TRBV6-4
CASSDSRVGYTF